One and the same sample provided the 25 T cell receptor beta chains below, sequenced in a study of T cells in Graves' hyperthyroidism and ophthalmopathy (dated by TCRdb to about 2019). Receptors were amplified or captured by multiplex PCR. Instrument used: Illumina HiSeq 2000. TCR beta CDR3 regions were amplified from RNA transcripts. A first-round RT-PCR of the TCR CDR3 used the HTBI primer set with the Qiagen OneStep RT-PCR kit. The public reads were reprocessed in TCRdb via fastp at Q25 and MiXCR, keeping in-frame beta chains. Rows matching on CDR3 protein sequence are summarized as one entry with the most common DNA and genes. The sample table contains more than 300,000 distinct CDR3 sequences; only one count was recorded for less than 20% of them. The top ten clones comprise 35% to 45% of the sample. Sequenced: blood. These TCRs come from a man aged 18 to 30 with Graves' ophthalmopathy.

V gene TRBV9 combines with J gene TRBJ1-1; possibly TRBD1 for D (6 bases). Trimming shortened V by 0 bases and J by 8 bases, and 11 bases separated the two germline ends. CDR3 length: 13 amino acids. Germline V CDR1 and CDR2: SGDLS, YYNGEE. CDR3 sequence reads: CASSVAGGAEAFF. For the CDR3, the DNA is TGTGCCAGCAGCGTAGCCGGGGGCGCGGAAGCTTTCTTT.

This clonotype was detected ten times or more. Here the CDR3 DNA reads TGCAGTGCTAGAGATCTCGGGCAGGGGGAGTCCTACGAGCAGTACTTC. Protein: CSARDLGQGESYEQYF. The rearrangement links TRBV20-1 to TRBJ2-7, with 7 positions matching TRBD1. This CDR3 has 16 residues. Per germline, CDR1 DFQATT and CDR2 SNEGSKA (reference sequence). The V segment lost 0 bases and the J segment 1 base; nucleotides outside the gene matches: 9.

This clonotype was detected a few times. The V and J genes are TRBV4-1 and TRBJ1-1, with D maybe TRBD1 (5 bases). The germline V gene has CDR1 MGHRA and CDR2 YSYEKL. V shed 3 bases and J shed 1 base, with 21 bases lying between them. This CDR3 is built from 18 residues. CDR3 amino acids: CASSHIGLRGRRNTEAFF. The CDR3 DNA follows: TGCGCCAGCAGCCATATTGGTTTGAGGGGACGGAGGAACACTGAAGCTTTCTTT.

This clonotype was recorded many times. The genes are TRBV18 and TRBJ2-2, with TRBD1 as a possible D gene (5 bases). The CDR3 is made up of 13 amino acids. V shed 8 bases and J shed 5 bases, with 12 bases lying between them. Germline values: CDR1 KGHSH, CDR2 LQKENI. CDR3 bases: TGTGCCAGCAGCCCCCCAGGGACCGGGGAGCTGTTTTTT. It specifies CASSPPGTGELFF.

This clonotype came up many times. The chain links TRBV5-1 to TRBJ1-1, with no clear D. With 4 bases removed from V and 1 base from J, the gap between germline ends came to 8 bases. Germline CDR1 reads SGHRS; CDR2 reads YFSETQ. The CDR3 is made up of 13 amino acids. The CDR3 DNA follows: TGCGCCAGCAGCACCCCGCAGAACACTGAAGCTTTCTTT. It translates to CASSTPQNTEAFF.

This clonotype has a handful of counts. The genes are TRBV24-1 and TRBJ1-2; maybe TRBD1 (5 bases). Trimming removed 2 bases at V and 3 bases at J, with 9 bases between. The CDR3 covers 14 residues. Germline CDR1 and CDR2: KGHDR and SFDVKD. The CDR3 sequence is CATSDWGSDYGYTF. CDR3 nucleotide sequence: TGTGCCACCAGTGATTGGGGGTCGGACTATGGCTACACCTTC.

This clonotype was found many times. CDR3: CASRQGRDEQYF. The CDR3 DNA reads as TGTGCCAGCAGACAGGGCCGGGACGAGCAGTACTTC. This rearrangement joins TRBV3-1 to TRBJ2-7; TRBD1 is a possible D gene (6 bases). Trimming pared 6 bases from V and 5 bases from J, leaving 11 bases between. The CDR3 has 12 amino acids. The V gene's germline CDR1 is LGHDT and CDR2 YNNKEL (reference sequence).

This clonotype occurred many times. The chain carries TRBV12-5 and TRBJ2-1, with a possible D match to TRBD2 (6 bases). Per germline, CDR1 LGHNT and CDR2 FRNRAP. CDR3 length equals 14 residues. V was pared by 1 base and J by 4 bases, with 8 bases between. The CDR3 loop is CASGLDGGYNEQFF. In DNA, the CDR3 is TGTGCTAGTGGTTTGGACGGGGGTTACAATGAGCAGTTCTTC.

This clonotype was observed many times. The chain carries TRBV3-1 and TRBJ2-2, with a possible D match to TRBD2 (6 bases). The germline gives CDR1 LGHDT, CDR2 YNNKEL (reference sequence). CDR3 size: 16 residues. The ends were cut back, 4 bases at V and 2 bases at J, with 14 bases in the middle. The CDR3 nucleotides read TGTGCCAGCAGCCCGACCGGGACTCAAAACACCGGGGAGCTGTTTTTT. Residues: CASSPTGTQNTGELFF.

This sequence joins TRBV7-9 and TRBJ2-1, with TRBD2 matching over 12 bases. After removal of 6 bases from V and 6 bases from J, the junction contained 15 bases not matched to a gene. Germline CDR1 SEHNR, CDR2 FQNEAQ (reference sequence). The CDR3 is 18 amino acids. CDR3 amino acids: CASSRDSSGGAYSNEQFF. CDR3 nucleotides: TGTGCCAGCAGTCGGGACTCTAGCGGGGGGGCTTACTCCAATGAGCAGTTCTTC. The whole variable domain, filled in from reference TRBV7-9 and TRBJ2-1, reads DTGVSQNPRHKITKRGQNVTFRCDPISEHNRLYWYRQTLGQGPEFLTYFQNEAQLEKSRLLSDRFSAERPKGSFSTLEIQRTEQGDSAMYLCASSRDSSGGAYSNEQFFGPGTRLTVL.

This clonotype was picked up a small number of times. The chain recombines TRBV24-1 with TRBJ1-2; maybe TRBD1 (5 bases). This CDR3 has 13 amino acids. V was shortened by 4 bases and J by 6 bases, with 11 bases between the two germline ends. CDR1 is KGHDR, CDR2 SFDVKD, per germline. CDR3 DNA sequence: TGTGCCACCAGTGACTACGAAGGGGATGGCTACACCTTC. Translating gives CATSDYEGDGYTF.

Only a few counts were recorded for this clonotype. This chain uses TRBV7-3 with TRBJ2-2; TRBD2 matches at 13 bases. This CDR3 is built from 19 residues. J gave up 3 bases and V 4 bases, and 11 bases lay outside the gene matches. The germline gives CDR1 SGHTA, CDR2 FQGTGA. The CDR3 loop reads CASSSLTSGGVRDTGELFF. The CDR3 DNA follows: TGTGCCAGCAGCTCTTTAACTAGCGGGGGGGTGCGCGACACCGGGGAGCTGTTTTTT.

This clonotype was counted many times. The chain is built from TRBV24-1 and TRBJ2-7; maybe TRBD1 (5 bases). Trimming stripped 7 bases from V and 2 bases from J, with 14 bases between. CDR3 length: 14 residues. Germline CDR1 KGHDR, CDR2 SFDVKD. CDR3 region: CATSPAGLTYEQYF. DNA of the CDR3: TGTGCCACCAGCCCGGCAGGGCTTACCTACGAGCAGTACTTC.

The table lists this clonotype with a few counts. The chain has TRBV10-3 and TRBJ2-7; 7 bases fit TRBD1. The V gene end was trimmed by 9 bases and the J gene end by 2 bases; junction bases not matched to a gene: 10. The CDR3 totals 14 residues. The germline CDR1 and CDR2 sequences are ENHRY and SYGVKD. This CDR3 is CAIRGGGLTYEQYF. The CDR3 DNA is TGTGCCATAAGAGGGGGCGGGTTGACCTACGAGCAGTACTTC.

In its sample, this clonotype was seen a few times. This chain uses TRBV6-1 with TRBJ1-1, with D possibly matching TRBD1 (6 bases). CDR1 and CDR2 from the germline V gene are MNHNS and SASEGT. This CDR3 contains 14 residues. V lost 5 bases and J 1 base, leaving 11 bases between the germline ends. CDR3 coding DNA: TGTGCCAGCAGTTCGGACAGATGGAACACTGAAGCTTTCTTT. Translation gives CASSSDRWNTEAFF.

This clonotype has at least ten counts. The chain has TRBV7-9 and TRBJ1-2; D remains unclear. Trimming cost V 5 bases and J 4 bases, with 17 bases left between them. The CDR3 has 15 residues. The germline CDR1 and CDR2 sequences are SEHNR and FQNEAQ (reference sequence). The CDR3 region has the DNA TGTGCCAGCAGCCAAACGAGGCCGGGGAGCTATGGCTACACCTTC. Encoded protein: CASSQTRPGSYGYTF.

This clonotype was recorded at least ten times. The rearrangement links TRBV12-3 or TRBV12-4 to TRBJ1-4; D uncertain. CDR3 size: 14 residues. V lost 6 bases and J lost 0, with 8 bases in between. The CDR3 region is CASSLFPTNEKLFF. DNA of the CDR3: TGTGCCAGCAGCCTATTTCCAACTAATGAAAAACTGTTTTTT.

V and J are TRBV7-9 and TRBJ1-4; D not certain. CDR3 size: 15 residues. The V gene's germline CDR1 is SEHNR and CDR2 FQNEAQ (reference sequence). The V gene lost 6 bases and the J gene lost 0 bases, with 11 bases spanning the gap. CDR3 nucleotides: TGTGCCAGCAGTCATATCGGGACAACTAATGAAAAACTGTTTTTT. It encodes CASSHIGTTNEKLFF.

This clonotype was recorded a few times. This chain connects TRBV27 to TRBJ2-1; D may be TRBD1 or TRBD2 (5 bases each). V was pared by 6 bases and J by 10 bases, with 10 bases between. This CDR3 has 11 residues. The germline V gene has CDR1 MNHEY and CDR2 SMNVEV (reference sequence). CDR3 sequence reads: CASRRGSEQFF. The CDR3 DNA sequence: TGTGCCAGCAGGAGGGGTAGCGAGCAGTTCTTC.

The table lists this clonotype with many counts. The chain carries TRBV12-3 or TRBV12-4 and TRBJ1-5; 7 bases line up with TRBD1. The CDR3 has 14 amino acids. V lost 5 bases, J lost 2 bases, and 3 bases stayed unmatched. CDR3 nucleotides: TGTGCCAGCAGTAGGGGACAGCGCAATCAGCCCCAGCATTTT. This codes for CASSRGQRNQPQHF.

The sample holds many counts of this clonotype. The gene calls are TRBV7-8 and TRBJ2-3; TRBD2 matches at 10 bases. Germline V gene lookup returns CDR1 SGHVS and CDR2 FQNEAQ. Trimming removed 3 bases from V and 5 bases from J; junction bases left unmatched: 5. The CDR3 loop spans 15 amino acids. The CDR3 coding sequence is TGTGCCAGCAGCTTGAGCGGGGGGGCAGTAGATACGCAGTATTTT. This codes for CASSLSGGAVDTQYF.

This clonotype was counted many times. The genes are TRBV9 and TRBJ1-1; D is ambiguous. The CDR3 runs to 15 residues. V gave up 0 bases and J gave up 5 bases, with 14 bases separating them. Germline CDR1 is SGDLS and CDR2 is YYNGEE. This CDR3 reads CASSVVDLGGTEAFF. CDR3 in DNA: TGTGCCAGCAGCGTAGTGGATTTAGGAGGAACTGAAGCTTTCTTT.

Regarding this clonotype: This could be a read error, since a much larger clone is one nucleotide away. The chain links TRBV6-1 to TRBJ1-4; D is perhaps TRBD1 (6 bases). Germline V gene data show CDR1 as MNHNS and CDR2 as SASEGT. CDR3 length: 15 amino acids. The DNA of the CDR3 is TGTGCCAGCAGTGAAGTGGTCAGGGGTGGTGAAGAACTGTTTTTT. This translates into CASSEVVRGGEELFF.

The chain recombines TRBV6-1 with TRBJ2-7, with 8 bases aligning to TRBD2. The CDR3 consists of 14 residues. Per germline, CDR1 MNHNS and CDR2 SASEGT. V gave up 6 bases and J gave up 3 bases; unmatched junction bases: 7. The CDR3 nucleotides read TGTGCCAGCAGCTCCTATAGCGGGGTCTACGAGCAGTACTTC. Protein product: CASSSYSGVYEQYF.

This clonotype turned up a few times. V and J are TRBV20-1 and TRBJ1-4, with TRBD1 matching 8 bases. The V gene end was trimmed by 0 bases and the J gene end by 7 bases; junction bases not matched to a gene: 16. CDR1 is DFQATT and CDR2 is SNEGSKA in the germline V gene (reference sequence). The CDR3 sequence is 18 residues long. The CDR3 is CSARETGQGVLLGEKLFF. In nucleotides, the CDR3 is TGCAGTGCTAGAGAAACCGGACAGGGTGTGCTTTTGGGTGAAAAACTGTTTTTT.